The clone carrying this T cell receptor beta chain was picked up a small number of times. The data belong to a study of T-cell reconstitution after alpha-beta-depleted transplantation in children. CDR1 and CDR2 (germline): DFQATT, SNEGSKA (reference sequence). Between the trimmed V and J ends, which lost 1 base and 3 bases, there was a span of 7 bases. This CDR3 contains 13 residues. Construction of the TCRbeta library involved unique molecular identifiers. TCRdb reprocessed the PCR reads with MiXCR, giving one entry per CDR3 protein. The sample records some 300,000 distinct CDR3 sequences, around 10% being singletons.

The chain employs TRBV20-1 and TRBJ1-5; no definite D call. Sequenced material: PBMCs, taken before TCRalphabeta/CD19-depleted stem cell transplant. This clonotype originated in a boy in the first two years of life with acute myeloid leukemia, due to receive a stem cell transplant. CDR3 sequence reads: CSARGQTNQPQHF. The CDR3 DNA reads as TGCAGTGCTAGAGGGCAGACCAATCAGCCCCAGCATTTT.